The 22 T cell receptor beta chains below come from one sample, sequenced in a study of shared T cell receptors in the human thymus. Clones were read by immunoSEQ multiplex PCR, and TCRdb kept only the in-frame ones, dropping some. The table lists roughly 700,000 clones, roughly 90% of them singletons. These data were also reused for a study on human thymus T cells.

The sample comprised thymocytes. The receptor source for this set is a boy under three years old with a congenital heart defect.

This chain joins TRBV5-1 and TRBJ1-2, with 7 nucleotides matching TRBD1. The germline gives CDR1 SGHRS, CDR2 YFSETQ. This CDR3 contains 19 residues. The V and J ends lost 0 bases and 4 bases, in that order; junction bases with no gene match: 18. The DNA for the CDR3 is TGCGCCAGCAGCTTGGCCGCAACCCCCCGGGACAGATCTACCTATGGCTACACCTTC. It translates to CASSLAATPRDRSTYGYTF.

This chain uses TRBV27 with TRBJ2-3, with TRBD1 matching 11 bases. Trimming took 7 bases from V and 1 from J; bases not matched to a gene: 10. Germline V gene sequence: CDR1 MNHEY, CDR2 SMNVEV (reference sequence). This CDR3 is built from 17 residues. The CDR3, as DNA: TGTGCCAGCAAGGGACAGGGGGACGGGAGGGGCACAGATACGCAGTATTTT. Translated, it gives CASKGQGDGRGTDTQYF.

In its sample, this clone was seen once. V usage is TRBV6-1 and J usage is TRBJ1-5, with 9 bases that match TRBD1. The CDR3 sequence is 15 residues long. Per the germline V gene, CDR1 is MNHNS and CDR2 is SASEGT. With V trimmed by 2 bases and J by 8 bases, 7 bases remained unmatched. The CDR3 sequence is CASSEHRGLREPQHF. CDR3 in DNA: TGTGCCAGCAGTGAACACAGGGGGCTAAGGGAGCCCCAGCATTTT.

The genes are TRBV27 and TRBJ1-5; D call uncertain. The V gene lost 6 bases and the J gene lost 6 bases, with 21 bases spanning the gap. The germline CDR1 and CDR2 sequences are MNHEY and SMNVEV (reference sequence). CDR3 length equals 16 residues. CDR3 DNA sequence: TGTGCCAGCAGCTCTCAAAAGGTTGGACGGGGTCAGCCCCAGCATTTT. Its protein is CASSSQKVGRGQPQHF.

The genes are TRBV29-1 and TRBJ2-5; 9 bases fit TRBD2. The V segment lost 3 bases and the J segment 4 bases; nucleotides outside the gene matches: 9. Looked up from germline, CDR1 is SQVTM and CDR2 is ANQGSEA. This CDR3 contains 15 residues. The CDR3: CSVEGREGPPETQYF. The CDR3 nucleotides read TGCAGCGTTGAGGGGCGGGAGGGCCCCCCAGAGACCCAGTACTTC.

The CDR3 coding sequence is TGTGCCAGCAGCCCCCCGGGGAAGTTGGACACTGAAGCTTTCTTT. Its protein product is CASSPPGKLDTEAFF. This chain joins TRBV11-2 and TRBJ1-1; the D is unclear. In germline, CDR1 is SGHAT, CDR2 FQNNGV. V lost 5 bases and J 3 bases, leaving 16 bases between the germline ends. The CDR3 runs to 15 residues.

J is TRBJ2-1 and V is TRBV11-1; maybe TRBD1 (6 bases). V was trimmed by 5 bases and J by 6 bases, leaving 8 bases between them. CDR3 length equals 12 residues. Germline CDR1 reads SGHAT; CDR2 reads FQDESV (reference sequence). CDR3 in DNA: TGTGCCAGCAGCAGGGGGACCAATGAGCAGTTCTTC. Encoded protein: CASSRGTNEQFF.

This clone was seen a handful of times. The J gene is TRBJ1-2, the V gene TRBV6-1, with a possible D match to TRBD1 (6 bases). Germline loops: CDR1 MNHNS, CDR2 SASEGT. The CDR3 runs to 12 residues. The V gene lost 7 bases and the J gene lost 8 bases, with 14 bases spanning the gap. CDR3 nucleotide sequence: TGTGCCAGCACCCACAGGGCGGGCGGCTACACCTTC. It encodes CASTHRAGGYTF.

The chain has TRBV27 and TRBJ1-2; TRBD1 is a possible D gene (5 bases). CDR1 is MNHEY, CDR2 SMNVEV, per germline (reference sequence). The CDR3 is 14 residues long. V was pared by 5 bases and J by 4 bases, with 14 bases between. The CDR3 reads CASSPLAGIYGYTF. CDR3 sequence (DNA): TGTGCCAGCAGTCCGCTGGCAGGGATCTATGGCTACACCTTC.

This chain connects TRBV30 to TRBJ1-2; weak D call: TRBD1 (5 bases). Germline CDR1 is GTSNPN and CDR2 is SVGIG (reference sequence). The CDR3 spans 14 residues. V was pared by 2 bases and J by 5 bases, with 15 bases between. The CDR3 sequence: CAWSLTTVGYGYTF. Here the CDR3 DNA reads TGTGCCTGGAGTCTCACGACAGTGGGGTATGGCTACACCTTC.

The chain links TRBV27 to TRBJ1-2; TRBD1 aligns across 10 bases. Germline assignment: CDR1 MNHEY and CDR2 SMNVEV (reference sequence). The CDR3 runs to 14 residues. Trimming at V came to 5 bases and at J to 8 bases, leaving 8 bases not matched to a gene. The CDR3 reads CASSTTGGRSGYTF. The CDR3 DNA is TGTGCCAGCAGTACGACAGGGGGCAGGTCAGGCTACACCTTC.

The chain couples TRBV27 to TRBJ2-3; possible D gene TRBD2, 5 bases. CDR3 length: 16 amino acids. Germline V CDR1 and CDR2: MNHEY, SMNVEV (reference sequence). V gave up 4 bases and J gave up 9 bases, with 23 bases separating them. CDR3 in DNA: TGTGCCAGCAGTTCACGGGGATGGGATACGGGTGTGACGCAGTATTTT. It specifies CASSSRGWDTGVTQYF.

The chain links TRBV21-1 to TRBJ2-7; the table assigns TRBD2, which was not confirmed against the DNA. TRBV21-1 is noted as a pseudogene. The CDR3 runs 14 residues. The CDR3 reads CASILGLGDNEQYF. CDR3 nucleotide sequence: TGTGCCAGCATCCTGGGACTAGGGGACAACGAGCAGTACTTC.

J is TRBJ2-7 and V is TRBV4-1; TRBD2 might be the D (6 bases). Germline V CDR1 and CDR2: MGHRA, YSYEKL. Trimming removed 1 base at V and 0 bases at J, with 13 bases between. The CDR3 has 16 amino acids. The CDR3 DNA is TGCGCCAGCAGCCAAGGGCGGGACCCATCCTCCTACGAGCAGTACTTC. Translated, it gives CASSQGRDPSSYEQYF.

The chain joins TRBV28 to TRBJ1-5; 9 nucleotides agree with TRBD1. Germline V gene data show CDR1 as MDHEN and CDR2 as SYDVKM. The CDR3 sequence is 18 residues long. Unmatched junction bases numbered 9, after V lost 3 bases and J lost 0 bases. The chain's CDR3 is CASSFKDRGLYSNQPQHF. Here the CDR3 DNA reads TGTGCCAGCAGTTTTAAGGACAGGGGACTATATAGCAATCAGCCCCAGCATTTT.

The CDR3 spells CASWSAANHYEQYF. The CDR3 DNA reads as TGTGCCAGTTGGTCTGCGGCTAATCACTACGAGCAGTACTTC. The V and J genes are TRBV6-1 and TRBJ2-7; D uncertain. This CDR3 comprises 14 residues. Germline CDR1 MNHNS, CDR2 SASEGT. Trimming stripped 9 bases from V and 3 bases from J, with 18 bases between.

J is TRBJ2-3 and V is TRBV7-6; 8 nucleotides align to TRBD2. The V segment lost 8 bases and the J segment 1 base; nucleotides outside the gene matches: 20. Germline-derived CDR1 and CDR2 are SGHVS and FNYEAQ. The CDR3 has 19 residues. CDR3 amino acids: CASAAGGSGRWRGTDTQYF. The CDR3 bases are TGTGCCAGCGCAGCTGGGGGGAGCGGGAGATGGCGGGGCACAGATACGCAGTATTTT.

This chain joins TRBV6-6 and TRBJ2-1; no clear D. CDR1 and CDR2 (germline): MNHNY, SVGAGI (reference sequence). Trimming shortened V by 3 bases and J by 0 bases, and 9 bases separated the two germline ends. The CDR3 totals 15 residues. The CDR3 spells CASSYSGSSYNEQFF. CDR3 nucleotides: TGTGCCAGCAGTTATTCAGGTAGCTCCTACAATGAGCAGTTCTTC.

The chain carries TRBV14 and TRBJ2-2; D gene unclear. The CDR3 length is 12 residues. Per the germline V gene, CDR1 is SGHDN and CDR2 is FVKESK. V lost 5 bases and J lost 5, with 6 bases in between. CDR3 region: CASSFRTGELFF. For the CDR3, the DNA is TGTGCCAGCAGCTTTCGGACCGGGGAGCTGTTTTTT.

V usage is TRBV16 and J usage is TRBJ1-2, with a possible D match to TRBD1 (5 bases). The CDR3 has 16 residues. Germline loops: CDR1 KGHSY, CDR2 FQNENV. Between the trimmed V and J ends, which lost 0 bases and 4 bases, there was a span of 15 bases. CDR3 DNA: TGTGCCAGCAGCCAATCGTGGGGCCTTGGGTTCTATGGCTACACCTTC. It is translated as CASSQSWGLGFYGYTF.

CDR3 loop: CASSTRQAKSYEQYF. The CDR3 DNA is TGTGCCAGTAGTACGAGACAGGCCAAATCCTACGAGCAGTACTTC. This chain uses TRBV19 with TRBJ2-7; weak D call: TRBD1 (6 bases). V was shortened by 4 bases and J by 1 base, with 14 bases between the two germline ends. Germline lookup yields CDR1 LNHDA and CDR2 SQIVND (reference sequence). CDR3 length: 15 amino acids.

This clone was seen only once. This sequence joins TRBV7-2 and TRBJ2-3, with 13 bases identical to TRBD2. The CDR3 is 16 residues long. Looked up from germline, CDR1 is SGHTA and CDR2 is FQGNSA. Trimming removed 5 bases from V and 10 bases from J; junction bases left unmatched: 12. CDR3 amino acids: CASSPAGTSGKVSQYF. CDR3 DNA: TGTGCCAGCAGCCCAGCCGGGACTAGCGGGAAGGTTTCGCAGTATTTT.